Listed below are T cell receptor beta chains from one sample, sequenced in a study of blood T cell repertoires in COVID-19. The protocol was immunoSEQ multiplex PCR, while the TCRdb copy is restricted to in-frame clones and leaves out a portion. The sample carries approximately 160,000 clones, 86% recorded once. Source material: peripheral blood. All receptors come from a woman aged 65 to 85 with acute or convalescent COVID-19. Each CDR3 is given with its conserved first and last residue. Fields, in order: clone size, V gene, D gene, J gene, CDR3 protein, CDR3 DNA. D genes are given only for firm matches. Where a row states a size, it is once, few, many or the class of an expanded clone; other rows omit it.

.	TRBV4-2	.	TRBJ1-1	CASSQAQGQNTEAFF	TGTGCCAGCAGCCAAGCTCAGGGGCAGAACACTGAAGCTTTCTTT
.	TRBV3-1/TRBV3-2	.	TRBJ1-3	CASSTGGSGNTIYF	TGTGCCAGCAGTACGGGTGGCTCTGGAAACACCATATATTTT
.	TRBV5-1	.	TRBJ1-4	CASTPGTSQLNEKLFF	TGCGCCAGCACCCCTGGGACAAGCCAGCTTAATGAAAAACTGTTTTTT
.	TRBV5-5	.	TRBJ2-5	CASIPYVQDPQETQYF	TGTGCCAGCATCCCCTACGTACAGGATCCTCAAGAGACCCAGTACTTC
.	TRBV2	.	TRBJ1-3	CASSEQELNPSGNTIYF	TGTGCCAGCAGTGAACAGGAACTGAACCCTTCTGGAAACACCATATATTTT
.	TRBV6-2/TRBV6-3	TRBD2	TRBJ2-7	CASSYIPSGTVYEQYF	TGTGCCAGCAGTTACATTCCTAGCGGGACAGTATACGAGCAGTACTTC
.	TRBV6-2/TRBV6-3	.	TRBJ1-1	CASSYLTEAFF	TGTGCCAGCAGTTATCTCACTGAAGCTTTCTTT
few	TRBV3-1/TRBV3-2	TRBD2	TRBJ2-3	CASSGGGRELTDTQYF	TGTGCCAGCAGCGGAGGAGGGCGGGAGTTGACAGATACGCAGTATTTT
.	TRBV5-6	.	TRBJ1-2	CASSHDRHYGYTF	TGTGCCAGCAGCCACGACAGACACTATGGCTACACCTTC
.	TRBV30	.	TRBJ1-1	CAGAVNTEAFF	TGTGCCGGGGCCGTGAACACTGAAGCTTTCTTT
.	TRBV4-2	.	TRBJ1-4	CASSQVYRDNENLFF	TGTGCCAGCAGCCAAGTGTACAGGGATAATGAAAACCTGTTTTTT
.	TRBV6-5	TRBD1	TRBJ1-2	CASSNKGGPNYGYTF	TGTGCCAGCAGTAATAAAGGGGGCCCTAACTATGGCTACACCTTC
once	TRBV7-2	.	TRBJ2-1	CASSLAFRGDNEQFF	TGTGCCAGCAGCTTAGCGTTTCGCGGGGACAATGAGCAGTTCTTC
.	TRBV10-3	.	TRBJ2-7	CAISESSRAYEQYF	TGTGCCATCAGTGAGTCAAGCAGGGCGTACGAGCAGTACTTC
.	TRBV11-1	TRBD1	TRBJ2-5	CASSPRGGQIQETQYF	TGTGCCAGCAGCCCCCGTGGGGGACAGATACAAGAGACCCAGTACTTC
.	TRBV2	.	TRBJ1-6	CASSEAGVIDSPLHF	TGTGCCAGCAGTGAGGCAGGGGTGATAGATTCACCCCTCCACTTT
.	TRBV5-8	.	TRBJ1-4	CASSLFTSGNEKLFF	TGTGCCAGCAGCTTGTTTACTTCGGGTAATGAAAAACTGTTTTTT
.	TRBV2	.	TRBJ2-3	CASSVAQDTQYF	TGTGCCAGCAGTGTGGCACAAGATACGCAGTATTTT
.	TRBV6-6	.	TRBJ2-3	CASNDEGTDTQYF	TGTGCCAGCAACGACGAGGGCACAGATACGCAGTATTTT
.	TRBV7-2	TRBD1	TRBJ1-5	CASSSQGVGQPQHF	TGTGCCAGCAGCTCACAGGGGGTTGGGCAGCCCCAGCATTTT
.	TRBV9	TRBD2	TRBJ2-1	CASSSAGGTYNEQFF	TGTGCCAGCAGCTCAGCCGGGGGGACCTACAATGAGCAGTTCTTC
.	TRBV9	.	TRBJ1-2	CASNPGLEGGYTF	TGTGCCAGCAACCCGGGACTTGAGGGGGGCTACACCTTC
once	TRBV15	.	TRBJ1-6	CATSRDPGGNSPLHF	TGTGCCACCAGCAGAGATCCGGGGGGAAATTCACCCCTCCACTTT
.	TRBV11-2	TRBD2	TRBJ2-5	CASSPGTSYETQYF	TGTGCCAGCAGCCCCGGGACTAGCTACGAGACCCAGTACTTC
.	TRBV4-2	.	TRBJ1-1	CASSRDGGATEAFF	TGTGCCAGCAGCCGGGACGGGGGTGCCACTGAAGCTTTCTTT
once	TRBV2	.	TRBJ1-2	CASSDPDSSGYTF	TGTGCCAGCAGTGATCCGGACAGTTCTGGCTACACCTTC
.	TRBV4-1	.	TRBJ1-1	CASSQEQGETEAFF	TGCGCCAGCAGCCAAGAACAGGGTGAAACTGAAGCTTTCTTT
few	TRBV28	TRBD1	TRBJ2-7	CASSFPGGSSYEQYF	TGTGCCAGCAGTTTCCCAGGGGGAAGCTCCTACGAGCAGTACTTC
.	TRBV15	.	TRBJ2-5	CATSRDNQLQTQYF	TGTGCCACCAGCAGAGATAACCAACTTCAAACCCAGTACTTC
.	TRBV6-6	.	TRBJ1-1	CASSSKANTEAFF	TGTGCCAGCAGCTCCAAAGCGAACACTGAAGCTTTCTTT
.	TRBV5-5	TRBD2	TRBJ2-4	CASSPGLAGGERDIQYF	TGTGCCAGCAGCCCCGGACTAGCGGGAGGGGAGAGGGACATTCAGTACTTC
.	TRBV15	TRBD2	TRBJ2-5	CATSRFSGRGETQYF	TGTGCCACCAGCAGATTTAGCGGGAGGGGGGAGACCCAGTACTTC
.	TRBV30	.	TRBJ1-5	CAWAETYNQPQHF	TGTGCCTGGGCCGAAACCTACAATCAGCCCCAGCATTTT
.	TRBV5-4	.	TRBJ1-3	CASSFVPGAGNTIYF	TGTGCCAGCAGCTTCGTTCCAGGGGCTGGAAACACCATATATTTT
.	TRBV7-2	.	TRBJ2-5	CASSLSLRNTGAQYF	TGTGCCAGCAGCTTATCACTCAGGAACACGGGGGCCCAGTACTTC
few	TRBV11-1	TRBD1	TRBJ2-7	CASSLGQGYYEQYF	TGTGCCAGCAGCTTAGGACAGGGATACTACGAGCAGTACTTC
.	TRBV5-1	.	TRBJ1-2	CASSLQTGNYGYTF	TGCGCCAGCAGCTTACAGACGGGGAACTATGGCTACACCTTC
.	TRBV6-5	TRBD1	TRBJ2-7	CASSRTGYEQYF	TGTGCCAGCAGCCGGACAGGGTACGAGCAGTACTTC
.	TRBV6-5	.	TRBJ2-7	CASSTGPREQYF	TGTGCCAGCAGCACAGGGCCGCGGGAGCAGTACTTC
.	TRBV29-1	TRBD1	TRBJ2-7	CSATGAEQYF	TGCAGCGCAACAGGGGCCGAGCAGTACTTC
.	TRBV4-2	TRBD1	TRBJ1-2	CASSQEPGQGVAYAYGYTF	TGTGCCAGCAGCCAGGAACCGGGACAGGGTGTCGCATACGCGTATGGCTACACCTTC
.	TRBV7-9	TRBD2	TRBJ2-2	CASSLEAGATGELFF	TGTGCCAGCAGCTTAGAGGCGGGAGCCACCGGGGAGCTGTTTTTT
.	TRBV4-1	.	TRBJ2-2	CASSQGAGKFGELFF	TGCGCCAGCAGCCAAGGGGCAGGGAAGTTCGGGGAGCTGTTTTTT
few	TRBV27	TRBD1	TRBJ1-6	CASSPDRVSPLHF	TGTGCCAGCAGCCCGGACAGGGTTTCACCCCTCCACTTT
once	TRBV10-3	TRBD1	TRBJ1-5	CAMGQGGNQPQHF	TGTGCCATGGGACAGGGGGGCAATCAGCCCCAGCATTTT
.	TRBV15	TRBD1	TRBJ2-2	CATSRVGGINRGNTGELFF	TGTGCCACCAGCAGAGTAGGGGGAATTAACAGGGGGAACACCGGGGAGCTGTTTTTT
.	TRBV5-1	.	TRBJ2-3	CASSGGITTSTDTQYF	TGCGCCAGCAGCGGCGGGATTACCACTAGCACAGATACGCAGTATTTT
.	TRBV4-2	.	TRBJ2-5	CASSQDRGLGTQYF	TGTGCCAGCAGCCAAGATCGGGGGTTAGGGACCCAGTACTTC
.	TRBV19	TRBD1	TRBJ2-7	CASSSQGVGEQYF	TGTGCCAGTAGTTCCCAGGGGGTCGGGGAGCAGTACTTC
.	TRBV6-1	TRBD2	TRBJ2-2	CASSERTSGTGELFF	TGTGCCAGCAGTGAAAGGACTAGCGGAACCGGGGAGCTGTTTTTT
.	TRBV7-6	TRBD2	TRBJ2-1	CASSSTSGGINEQFF	TGTGCCAGCAGCTCGACTAGCGGGGGGATAAATGAGCAGTTCTTC
.	TRBV5-6	.	TRBJ2-3	CASSLRLLSTDTQYF	TGTGCCAGCAGCTTGAGACTACTGAGCACAGATACGCAGTATTTT
.	TRBV5-6	.	TRBJ2-5	CASGREMQETQYF	TGTGCCAGCGGACGGGAGATGCAAGAGACCCAGTACTTC